The rows below give T cell receptor beta chains drawn from one sample of a study of blood T cells in healthy people across ages. TCRdb reprocessed the 5' RACE reads with MiXCR, giving one entry per CDR3 protein. The sample consists of 450,000 to 600,000 distinct CDR3 sequences, about 28% of them appearing once. These same data were also listed under a study on T cells of mothers and their children.

The sequenced sample consisted of blood. Receptor source: a boy younger than 10 in good health. CDR3s include the opening cysteine and the closing phenylalanine or tryptophan. D genes are given only for firm matches. The size of a clone is reported for some rows only, either as once, few or many, or as a class for expanded clones.

- TRBJ2-3 - TRBV12-3/TRBV12-4 CASSLRSTQYF TGTGCCAGCAGTTTACGAAGTACGCAGTATTTT
- TRBJ1-1 - TRBV10-3 CAISVREGNTEAFF TGTGCCATCAGTGTTCGGGAGGGAAACACTGAAGCTTTCTTT
- TRBJ2-5 few TRBV7-2 CASSLGGVVQETQYF TGTGCCAGCAGCTTAGGGGGGGTCGTTCAAGAGACCCAGTACTTC
- TRBJ2-2 - TRBV11-2 CASSLGNFETGELFF TGTGCCAGCAGCTTAGGGAACTTTGAGACCGGGGAGCTGTTTTTT
- TRBJ1-1 few TRBV18 CASLRSVDTEAFF TGTGCCAGCCTGAGGAGCGTGGACACTGAAGCTTTCTTT
- TRBJ2-7 few TRBV20-1 CSANPGTYEQYF TGCAGTGCTAACCCCGGGACCTACGAGCAGTACTTC
TRBD1 TRBJ1-2 few TRBV27 CASSYTGGAGGYTF TGTGCCAGCAGTTATACAGGGGGCGCGGGTGGCTACACCTTC
TRBD2 TRBJ2-3 - TRBV20-1 CSRRPSGSVRPPSTDTQYF TGCAGCAGAAGGCCTAGCGGGAGTGTGAGGCCCCCTAGCACAGATACGCAGTATTTT
- TRBJ2-1 few TRBV5-1 CASSSRSGLSYNEQFF TGCGCCAGCAGCTCCCGTAGCGGTTTGTCCTACAATGAGCAGTTCTTC
TRBD2 TRBJ2-7 few TRBV29-1 CSVAPSGKPSYEQYF TGCAGCGTTGCCCCTAGCGGGAAACCCTCCTACGAGCAGTACTTC
- TRBJ1-2 - TRBV25-1 CASSESGTGNYGYTF TGTGCCAGCAGTGAATCCGGGACGGGAAACTATGGCTACACCTTC
TRBD2 TRBJ2-5 - TRBV25-1 CATRPIAGGLETQYF TGTGCCACCAGACCTATAGCGGGGGGCCTCGAGACCCAGTACTTC
- TRBJ2-7 - TRBV25-1 CASSEWDEQYF TGTGCCAGCAGTGAATGGGACGAGCAGTACTTC
- TRBJ2-6 - TRBV6-1 CASTHRGLGNSGANVLTF TGTGCCAGCACTCATCGGGGACTGGGGAATTCTGGGGCCAACGTCCTGACTTTC
TRBD2 TRBJ2-1 - TRBV4-3 CASSQGGGLAMGHEQFF TGCGCCAGCAGCCAAGGGGGCGGACTAGCGATGGGCCATGAGCAGTTCTTC
TRBD1 TRBJ2-5 - TRBV9 CASSVASGGETRYF TGTGCCAGCAGCGTAGCTTCAGGGGGCGAAACCCGGTACTTC
- TRBJ2-1 few TRBV25-1 CASSEWVGRDEQFF TGTGCCAGCAGTGAATGGGTGGGGCGGGATGAGCAGTTCTTC
TRBD2 TRBJ2-5 - TRBV12-3/TRBV12-4 CASSLSGGAAETQYF TGTGCCAGCAGTTTAAGCGGGGGGGCCGCAGAGACCCAGTACTTC
TRBD1 TRBJ2-4 few TRBV6-1 CASSEDTGVAKNIQYF TGTGCCAGCAGTGAAGATACAGGGGTAGCCAAAAACATTCAGTACTTC
TRBD2 TRBJ2-1 - TRBV10-2 CASFSGRGYNEQFF TGCGCCAGTTTTAGCGGGAGGGGCTACAATGAGCAGTTCTTC
TRBD1 TRBJ1-3 - TRBV5-1 CASGGQGATDTIYF TGCGCCAGCGGTGGACAGGGGGCAACGGACACCATATATTTT
TRBD1 TRBJ1-4 - TRBV3-1 CASSRDRASEKLFF TGTGCCAGCAGCCGGGACAGGGCCAGTGAAAAACTGTTTTTT
- TRBJ1-2 few TRBV7-8 CASSLEGVEDYGYTF TGTGCCAGCAGCTTGGAAGGGGTAGAGGACTATGGCTACACCTTC
- TRBJ2-1 - TRBV7-9 CASSLGSAALNNEQFF TGTGCCAGCAGCTTAGGATCCGCGGCCCTAAACAATGAGCAGTTCTTC
- TRBJ2-2 - TRBV19 CASSIPGLGELFF TGTGCCAGTAGTATACCGGGTCTCGGGGAGCTGTTTTTT
TRBD2 TRBJ2-7 few TRBV20-1 CSARDKGLAFEQYF TGCAGTGCTAGAGATAAGGGACTAGCTTTCGAGCAGTACTTC
TRBD1 TRBJ2-7 - TRBV20-1 CSARAGVGTGGNYEQYF TGCAGTGCTAGAGCGGGGGTTGGGACAGGGGGAAACTACGAGCAGTACTTC
- TRBJ1-1 few TRBV4-1 CASSQDKGMGTEAFF TGCGCCAGCAGCCAAGATAAGGGGATGGGCACTGAAGCTTTCTTT
TRBD1 TRBJ2-7 - TRBV4-1 CASSLSGQGRPYEQYF TGCGCCAGCAGCCTTTCCGGACAGGGTAGACCCTACGAGCAGTACTTC
TRBD2 TRBJ2-7 - TRBV20-1 CSASGGGALEQYF TGCAGTGCTAGTGGCGGGGGGGCCCTCGAGCAGTACTTC
- TRBJ1-2 few TRBV6-6 CASSYSQGGYGYTF TGTGCCAGCAGTTACTCACAGGGTGGCTATGGCTACACCTTC
- TRBJ2-3 - TRBV20-1 CSARDWAGRTDTQYF TGCAGTGCTAGAGATTGGGCGGGACGCACAGATACGCAGTATTTT